This T cell receptor beta chain was identified in a study of T cells in localized non-small cell lung cancer (dated by TCRdb to the early 2020s). Context from the whole study: The study examined T cell repertoires in approximately 240 patients with early-stage NSCLC and compared tumors with uninvolved tumor-adjacent lungs. The cohort comprised around 250 treatment-naïve NSCLC patients with resected, localized lung tumors. The mean age of the NSCLC patients was just over 65 years, with roughly 120 men and 107 women.

The CDR3 starts with the cysteine, ends with the phenylalanine, and has 17 residues. Only the CDR3 part of the read is kept: 51 bases, read in frame from the first base. CDR1 and CDR2 (SGHTA, FQGNSA) derive from the germline V gene. V is cut back by 2 bases and J by 2 bases, with 6 bases in the junction unmatched. TCR beta CDR3 regions were sequenced from DNA using the immunoSEQ Assay. Per the authors' processing: To compute T cell density, TCR beta template counts were normalized to usable DNA, which was estimated by amplifying housekeeping genes. Richness was estimated using the preseqR package, with extrapolation to 400,000 templates for PBMC samples and to 120,000 templates for tissue samples. Clonality was taken to be one minus Pielou's evenness. Tissue-enriched TCRs were identified by differential abundance testing using productive amino-acid clonotypes, minimum total count 5 and alpha 0.1. The Jaccard Index and the Morisita Overlap Index were used to quantify repertoire overlap between compartments. GLIPH grouped TCR beta CDR3s together with public tetramer-defined viral CDR3s, and a viral motif had to include at least three viral sequences and also show V-gene enrichment. The immuneACCESS repertoire file appears here via TCRdb, limited to in-frame rearrangements. These files lack a portion of the clones; in checked studies, under half of the deficit traces to unresolved V genes, and the cause of the others is not known. V, J and clone size derive from that table, while D and trimming were established from the DNA sequence. This sample holds 75,000 to 95,000 clones; about nine tenths were observed only once. The top ten hold 15% of the sample.

In its sample, this clone was seen once. Its antigen target is currently unknown. Base qualities are not recorded, but no much larger clone differs from it by a single base. Overall results and qualifications from the work: Higher blood T cell density associated with longer overall survival, while higher adjacent-lung clonality associated with shorter survival. Because multi-region tumor sequencing was not done, intratumor heterogeneity could not be ruled out. Uninvolved tumor-adjacent lung showed the highest T cell clonality, higher than tumor, which suggests more focused antigenic responses in the uninvolved tumor-adjacent lung. Because the study design was exploratory, TCR variables were selected using unadjusted p-values without false-discovery rate correction. Of the top 100 tumor clones, a median of roughly 60 were detected in paired uninvolved adjacent lung; approximately 28 were also among that lung's top 100.

At diagnosis, tumor, uninvolved tumor-adjacent lung and peripheral blood were collected and then preserved as a mix of FFPE and fresh-frozen material. For TCR repertoire profiling, blood samples were analyzed in the form of peripheral blood mononuclear cells. The TCR was taken from a man between 40 and 75 years old with stage I squamous cell lung carcinoma. Material: peripheral blood, obtained before any cancer treatment. The chain was built from TRBV7-2 and TRBJ1-5; 10 bases in the junction line up with TRBD1. The CDR3 region: CASSLYFGTGGNQPQHF. The DNA sequence is as follows: TGTGCCAGCAGCTTATATTTCGGGACAGGGGGCAATCAGCCCCAGCATTTT. Supplemented by the reference TRBV7-2 and TRBJ1-5 proteins around the CDR3, the complete variable domain is GAGVSQSPSNKVTEKGKDVELRCDPISGHTALYWYRQSLGQGLEFLIYFQGNSAPDKSGLPSDRFSAERTGGSVSTLTIQRTQQEDSAVYLCASSLYFGTGGNQPQHFGDGTRLSIL.